Presented here are 4 T cell receptor beta chains from one specimen sequenced in a study of T cell responses to AZD1222 COVID-19 vaccine. Data came from immunoSEQ multiplex PCR; TCRdb stores just in-frame clones and leaves some out. There are some 180,000 clones in the sample; over 80% occur only once, and roughly 1% lies in the top ten. The sample was peripheral blood, taken 28 days after the second dose of the MenACWY control vaccine. The receptors come from an adult who received the MenACWY meningococcal vaccine as a control.

The V gene is TRBV2, the J gene TRBJ1-1, with D possibly being TRBD1 (6 bases). The ends were cut back, 10 bases at V and 3 bases at J, with 12 bases in the middle. CDR3 length equals 12 residues. Germline loops: CDR1 SNHLY, CDR2 FYNNEI. CDR3: CAIFDRYTEAFF. The CDR3 DNA reads as TGTGCCATATTCGACAGGTACACTGAAGCTTTCTTT.

This clone has only one observation. The chain is built from TRBV12-3 or TRBV12-4 and TRBJ1-1; possible D gene TRBD1, 6 bases. The CDR3 loop spans 13 amino acids. V shed 1 base and J shed 5 bases, with 8 bases lying between them. The CDR3 DNA sequence: TGTGCCAGCAGTTTAGGAGGGGGAACTGAAGCTTTCTTT. Its translation: CASSLGGGTEAFF.

The V call is TRBV6-6, the J call TRBJ1-5, with 7 bases matching TRBD1. Germline V gives CDR1 MNHNY, CDR2 SVGAGI (reference sequence). The CDR3 consists of 16 residues. Trimming cost V 6 bases and J 6 bases; bases outside gene matches: 14. DNA of the CDR3: TGTGCCAGCAGCGACAGGGACCTGCTCGGGGGTCAGCCCCAGCATTTT. It codes for CASSDRDLLGGQPQHF.

CDR3 bases: TGCGCCAGCAGCTTGCCTGGACGTCGGGGCACTGAAGCTTTCTTT. Translation gives CASSLPGRRGTEAFF. The V call is TRBV5-1, the J call TRBJ1-1; D remains ambiguous. The CDR3 consists of 15 residues. The germline V gene has CDR1 SGHRS and CDR2 YFSETQ. Trimming took 1 base from V and 4 from J, leaving 14 bases between them.